This entry lists 24 T cell receptor beta chains sequenced from one sample in a study of blood T cell repertoires in COVID-19. Repertoires were generated with immunoSEQ multiplex PCR, while TCRdb's copy carries only in-frame clones and drops some. This sample has more than 95,000 clones, with 65% to 90% found just once. Sequencing used peripheral blood. Receptor source: a man aged 50 to 60 with acute or convalescent COVID-19.

The chain recombines TRBV15 with TRBJ2-7, with TRBD1 as a possible D gene (5 bases). Germline V gives CDR1 LNHNV, CDR2 YYDKDF (reference sequence). Trimming took off 2 bases at V and 1 base at J, with 6 bases between the two ends. This CDR3 comprises 13 residues. The CDR3 is CATSRQGSYEQYF. As DNA, the CDR3 is TGTGCCACCAGCAGACAGGGATCCTACGAGCAGTACTTC.

The gene calls are TRBV5-4 and TRBJ2-7; possibly TRBD2 for D (5 bases). V lost 4 bases, J lost 2 bases, and 22 bases lay in between. CDR1 and CDR2 (germline): SGHNT, YYREEE (reference sequence). The CDR3 is 17 residues long. The CDR3 DNA sequence: TGTGCCAGCAGCGGGCGCCGGGGATACACCGGGGCCTACGAGCAGTACTTC. It yields the protein CASSGRRGYTGAYEQYF. Looking up the rest from reference TRBV5-4 and TRBJ2-7 gives the full variable domain: ETGVTQSPTHLIKTRGQQVTLRCSSQSGHNTVSWYQQALGQGPQFIFQYYREEENGRGNFPPRFSGLQFPNYSSELNVNALELDDSALYLCASSGRRGYTGAYEQYFGPGTRLTVT.

The chain recombines TRBV5-1 with TRBJ2-3; a possible D gene is TRBD2 (5 bases). The CDR3 loop spans 15 amino acids. The germline V and J ends were trimmed by 2 bases and 0 bases, with 10 bases remaining between them. Per the germline V gene, CDR1 is SGHRS and CDR2 is YFSETQ. The CDR3 region is CASSLGGSSTDTQYF. Written as DNA, the CDR3 is TGCGCCAGCAGCTTAGGAGGATCCAGCACAGATACGCAGTATTTT.

The chain combines TRBV18 with TRBJ2-7; D remains ambiguous. This CDR3 spans 12 amino acids. Trimming pared 2 bases from V and 6 bases from J, leaving 8 bases between. Per the germline V gene, CDR1 is KGHSH and CDR2 is LQKENI. CDR3 sequence: CASSPDQAEQYF. The CDR3 DNA is TGTGCCAGCTCACCAGATCAGGCCGAGCAGTACTTC.

The chain carries TRBV20-1 and TRBJ2-5; a weak D match, TRBD1 (5 bases). The V and J ends lost 7 bases and 4 bases respectively, with 10 bases between them. The CDR3 is made up of 11 amino acids. Germline lookup yields CDR1 DFQATT and CDR2 SNEGSKA (reference sequence). CDR3 DNA: TGCAGTGAGGGGCGTGGAGAGACCCAGTACTTC. Translating it yields CSEGRGETQYF.

The chain employs TRBV2 and TRBJ1-5; D remains ambiguous. The germline V and J ends were trimmed by 2 bases and 5 bases, with 4 bases remaining between them. This CDR3 has 12 amino acids. Germline CDR1 is SNHLY and CDR2 is FYNNEI. CDR3 sequence reads: CASSEPYQPQHF. DNA for the CDR3: TGTGCCAGCAGTGAACCCTATCAGCCCCAGCATTTT. Full variable domain (missing parts from reference TRBV2 and TRBJ1-5): EPEVTQTPSHQVTQMGQEVILRCVPISNHLYFYWYRQILGQKVEFLVSFYNNEISEKSEIFDDQFSVERPDGSNFTLKIRSTKLEDSAMYFCASSEPYQPQHFGDGTRLSIL.

The chain combines TRBV7-8 with TRBJ2-1; D perhaps matches TRBD2 (5 bases). The V and J ends lost 4 bases and 2 bases respectively, with 9 bases between them. The CDR3 runs 14 residues. Germline V gene sequence: CDR1 SGHVS, CDR2 FQNEAQ. The CDR3 region is CASSSKRTYNEQFF. The CDR3 DNA reads TGTGCCAGCAGCTCCAAGCGGACCTACAATGAGCAGTTCTTC.

This clone has more than one count but fewer than ten. The chain uses TRBV4-1 and TRBJ2-2, with 8 bases fitting TRBD1. This CDR3 has 16 residues. V was pared by 2 bases and J by 7 bases, with 9 bases of the junction left unmatched. CDR1 is MGHRA, CDR2 YSYEKL, per germline. In nucleotides, the CDR3 is TGCGCCAGCAGCCAACCTCCGGGACAGGTATTCGGGGAGCTGTTTTTT. Translation: CASSQPPGQVFGELFF.

This chain uses TRBV7-8 with TRBJ1-5; no clear D gene. V was trimmed by 2 bases and J by 6 bases, leaving 5 bases between them. The germline V gene has CDR1 SGHVS and CDR2 FQNEAQ. This CDR3 spans 12 amino acids. In DNA, the CDR3 is TGTGCCAGCAGCTTATTATCTCAGCCCCAGCATTTT. Encoded protein: CASSLLSQPQHF.

This chain joins TRBV6-5 and TRBJ2-1; TRBD2 matches 7 bases. From germline, CDR1 is MNHEY and CDR2 SVGAGI. The J segment lost 6 bases and the V segment lost 2 bases, leaving 7 bases of the junction unmatched. The CDR3 consists of 15 residues. Written as DNA, the CDR3 is TGTGCCAGCAGTTACGAAGGGACTAAGGTCAATGAGCAGTTCTTC. This gives the protein CASSYEGTKVNEQFF.

The table lists this clone with a count of one. The chain couples TRBV6-1 to TRBJ1-1, with D perhaps matching TRBD1 (6 bases). The germline V and J ends were trimmed by 2 bases and 1 base, with 8 bases remaining between them. CDR1 and CDR2 (germline): MNHNS, SASEGT. CDR3 length: 14 amino acids. CDR3: CASSEPGANTEAFF. DNA for the CDR3: TGTGCCAGCAGTGAACCAGGGGCGAACACTGAAGCTTTCTTT.

V is TRBV19 and J is TRBJ2-3; 7 bases match TRBD2. The CDR3 length is 14 residues. V shed 4 bases and J 1 base; nucleotides not matched to a gene: 2. Germline V gene lookup returns CDR1 LNHDA and CDR2 SQIVND (reference sequence). The CDR3 DNA reads TGTGCCAGTAGTAGGGACTACCGCACAGATACGCAGTATTTT. It encodes CASSRDYRTDTQYF.

This clone came up once. The chain combines TRBV27 with TRBJ1-3; D uncertain. V was cut by 5 bases and J by 0 bases, with 14 bases left in between. The CDR3 contains 16 residues. Germline V gene lookup returns CDR1 MNHEY and CDR2 SMNVEV (reference sequence). The CDR3 loop reads CASSPRGLYSGNTIYF. The CDR3 DNA is TGTGCCAGCAGTCCAAGAGGACTGTACTCTGGAAACACCATATATTTT.

The chain is built from TRBV7-3 and TRBJ1-2; 8 bases fit TRBD1. CDR1 is SGHTA, CDR2 FQGTGA, per germline. The length of the CDR3 is 16 residues. V was pared by 5 bases and J by 5 bases, with 13 bases of the junction left unmatched. CDR3 amino acids: CASSRGQGDLEYGYTF. The CDR3 DNA reads TGTGCCAGCAGCCGAGGACAGGGCGATTTAGAATATGGCTACACCTTC.

The rearrangement uses TRBV6-1 and TRBJ2-5; D is possibly TRBD1 (6 bases). Trimming stripped 0 bases from V and 4 bases from J, with 9 bases between. Germline assignment: CDR1 MNHNS and CDR2 SASEGT. The CDR3 has 14 residues. The CDR3 spells CASSEAGGRETQYF. CDR3 in DNA: TGTGCCAGCAGTGAAGCAGGGGGTCGAGAGACCCAGTACTTC.

This chain links TRBV28 with TRBJ2-1; 7 bases align to TRBD2. V dropped 7 bases and J dropped 0; count of bases not matched to a gene: 9. Germline V gene data show CDR1 as MDHEN and CDR2 as SYDVKM. This CDR3 spans 16 amino acids. The CDR3 DNA reads as TGTGCCAGCATCTCTTCTCGGGGGGACTCCTACAATGAGCAGTTCTTC. Translation: CASISSRGDSYNEQFF.

The gene calls are TRBV2 and TRBJ2-5; 8 nucleotides match TRBD1. The J segment lost 0 bases and the V segment lost 6 bases, leaving 3 bases of the junction unmatched. CDR3 length: 14 residues. Germline V gene sequence: CDR1 SNHLY, CDR2 FYNNEI. This CDR3 is CASSDRGYQETQYF. In DNA, the CDR3 is TGTGCCAGCAGCGACAGGGGTTACCAAGAGACCCAGTACTTC.

The V call is TRBV6-5, the J call TRBJ1-5; D not resolved. The CDR3 runs 15 residues. Trimming shortened V by 6 bases and J by 0 bases, and 12 bases separated the two germline ends. Per the germline V gene, CDR1 is MNHEY and CDR2 is SVGAGI. CDR3 protein: CASSKQGGSNQPQHF. DNA for the CDR3: TGTGCCAGCAGCAAACAAGGCGGTAGCAATCAGCCCCAGCATTTT.

This chain links TRBV13 with TRBJ1-6, with TRBD1 matching over 7 bases. From germline, CDR1 is PRHDT and CDR2 FYEKMQ (reference sequence). Trimming cost V 5 bases and J 7 bases; bases outside gene matches: 5. The CDR3 is made up of 14 amino acids. The CDR3 sequence is CASSLTGSNSPLHF. The CDR3 DNA follows: TGTGCCAGCAGCCTGACAGGGTCCAATTCACCCCTCCACTTT.

The sample holds a few counts of this clone. V and J are TRBV9 and TRBJ2-7; D uncertain. V was cut by 5 bases and J by 3 bases, with 12 bases left in between. This CDR3 has 13 amino acids. CDR1 and CDR2 (germline): SGDLS, YYNGEE. The CDR3 loop is CASSFGGSYEQYF. For the CDR3, the DNA is TGTGCCAGCAGTTTCGGCGGAAGCTACGAGCAGTACTTC.

The chain links TRBV4-1 to TRBJ2-7; 7 bases line up with TRBD1. V shed 4 bases and J 0 bases; nucleotides not matched to a gene: 9. This CDR3 spans 16 amino acids. Germline CDR1 and CDR2: MGHRA and YSYEKL. DNA of the CDR3: TGCGCCAGCAGCCCAGGGGGTGGAAAAAGCTCCTACGAGCAGTACTTC. Amino acids: CASSPGGGKSSYEQYF.

V and J are TRBV24-1 and TRBJ2-2, with 8 nucleotides matching TRBD1. After removal of 3 bases from V and 7 bases from J, the junction contained 6 bases not matched to a gene. Germline CDR1 reads KGHDR; CDR2 reads SFDVKD. The length of the CDR3 is 15 residues. In nucleotides, the CDR3 is TGTGCCACCAGTGATCCAGGGGGCATAGGCGGGGAGCTGTTTTTT. This gives the protein CATSDPGGIGGELFF.

The chain recombines TRBV28 with TRBJ2-7; 8 positions match TRBD1. CDR3 length equals 12 residues. Germline assignment: CDR1 MDHEN and CDR2 SYDVKM. The ends lost 11 bases at V and 5 bases at J; junction bases unmatched: 8. The CDR3 spells CASVHRGNEQYF. The CDR3 nucleotides read TGTGCCTCCGTTCACAGGGGGAACGAGCAGTACTTC.

The J gene is TRBJ2-7, the V gene TRBV6-5; 7 positions agree with TRBD1. CDR1 is MNHEY, CDR2 SVGAGI, per germline. The CDR3 is 15 amino acids. The J segment lost 6 bases and the V segment lost 7 bases, leaving 15 bases of the junction unmatched. This CDR3 is CASNPRGLDPLEQYF. The CDR3 DNA follows: TGTGCCAGCAATCCTAGGGGGCTAGATCCTCTCGAGCAGTACTTC.